This T cell receptor (beta chain) comes out of a study of human T cells and chemical hapten exposure. Whole-study context: Reading of the patch tests, which applied 0.01% DPC to the upper back, occurred at 6 days. Alopecia areata, totalis or universalis affected patients, mainly female.

The study's library attached unique molecular identifiers to single cDNA molecules. TCRdb reprocessed the RACE reads via MiXCR and lists one record per CDR3 protein. The sample includes 150,000 to 200,000 distinct CDR3 sequences, approximately 14% of them seen just once. The time point: patch test 1, 2 weeks after DPC sensitization. The treatment is: therapeutic diphenylcyclopropenone sensitization with weekly scalp DPC. Those who donated were patients with alopecia, 18 to 70 years of age, and suitable for DPC. This receptor was identified in a young woman with alopecia areata. Some clones in this sample may be carry-over from other donors' samples. Sequenced here: whole blood, sampled in connection with sensitization to the hapten diphenylcyclopropenone (DPC).

The CDR3 bases are TGTGCCAGCATTCGGTCAGAGGCGCAGTATTTT. Translating gives CASIRSEAQYF. This chain uses TRBV2 with TRBJ2-3; D unclear. CDR3 length equals 11 residues. V shed 7 bases and J shed 10 bases, with 12 bases lying between them. CDR1 and CDR2 (germline): SNHLY, FYNNEI.